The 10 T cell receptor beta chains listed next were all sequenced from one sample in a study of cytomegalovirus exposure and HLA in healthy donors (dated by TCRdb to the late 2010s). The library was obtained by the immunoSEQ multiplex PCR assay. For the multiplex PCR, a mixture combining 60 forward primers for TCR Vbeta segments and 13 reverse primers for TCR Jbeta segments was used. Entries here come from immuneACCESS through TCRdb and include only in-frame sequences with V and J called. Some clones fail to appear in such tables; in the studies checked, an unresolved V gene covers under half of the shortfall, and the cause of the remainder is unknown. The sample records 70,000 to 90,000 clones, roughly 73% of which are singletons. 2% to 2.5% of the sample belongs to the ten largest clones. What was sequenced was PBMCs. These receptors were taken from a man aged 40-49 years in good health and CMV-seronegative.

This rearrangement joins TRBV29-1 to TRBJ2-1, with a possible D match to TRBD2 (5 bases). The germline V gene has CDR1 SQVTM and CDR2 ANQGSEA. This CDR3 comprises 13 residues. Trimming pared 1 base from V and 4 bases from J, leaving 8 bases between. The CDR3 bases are TGCAGCGTTGAAGGACTACCTTACAATGAGCAGTTCTTC. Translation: CSVEGLPYNEQFF.

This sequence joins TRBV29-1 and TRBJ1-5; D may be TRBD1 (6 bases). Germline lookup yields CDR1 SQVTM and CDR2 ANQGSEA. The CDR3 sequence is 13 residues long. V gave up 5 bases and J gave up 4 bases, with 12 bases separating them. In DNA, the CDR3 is TGCAGCGTTAGACAGGAGAAGAATCAGCCCCAGCATTTT. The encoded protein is CSVRQEKNQPQHF.

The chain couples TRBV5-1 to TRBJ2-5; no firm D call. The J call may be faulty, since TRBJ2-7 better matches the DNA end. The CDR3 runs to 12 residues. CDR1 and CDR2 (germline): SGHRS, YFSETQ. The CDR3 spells CASSSSGYEQYF. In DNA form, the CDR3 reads TGCGCCAGCAGCTCCTCGGGTTACGAGCAGTACTTC.

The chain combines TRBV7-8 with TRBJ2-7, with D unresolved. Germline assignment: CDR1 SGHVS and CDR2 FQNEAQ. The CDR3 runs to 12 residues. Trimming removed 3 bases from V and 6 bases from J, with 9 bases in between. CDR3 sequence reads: CASSFDLGEQYF. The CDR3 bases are TGTGCCAGCAGCTTCGACTTAGGCGAGCAGTACTTC.

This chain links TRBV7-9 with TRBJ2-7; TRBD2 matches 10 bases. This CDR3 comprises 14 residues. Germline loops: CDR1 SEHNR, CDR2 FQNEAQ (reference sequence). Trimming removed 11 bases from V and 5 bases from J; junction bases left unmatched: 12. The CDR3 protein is CALRASGSSHEQYF. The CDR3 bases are TGTGCCTTACGGGCTAGCGGGAGTAGCCACGAGCAGTACTTC. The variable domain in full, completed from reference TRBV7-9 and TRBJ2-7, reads DTGVSQNPRHKITKRGQNVTFRCDPISEHNRLYWYRQTLGQGPEFLTYFQNEAQLEKSRLLSDRFSAERPKGSFSTLEIQRTEQGDSAMYLCALRASGSSHEQYFGPGTRLTVT.

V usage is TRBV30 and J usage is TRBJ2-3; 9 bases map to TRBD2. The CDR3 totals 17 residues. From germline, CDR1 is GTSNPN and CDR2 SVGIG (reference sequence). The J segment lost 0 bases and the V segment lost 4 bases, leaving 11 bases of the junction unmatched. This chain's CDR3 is CAWKRSGRTKSTDTQYF. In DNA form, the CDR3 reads TGTGCCTGGAAGCGGAGCGGGAGGACGAAGAGCACAGATACGCAGTATTTT. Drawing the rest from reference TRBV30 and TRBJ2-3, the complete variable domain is SQTIHQWPATLVQPVGSPLSLECTVEGTSNPNLYWYRQAAGRGLQLLFYSVGIGQISSEVPQNLSASRPQDRQFILSSKKLLLSDSGFYLCAWKRSGRTKSTDTQYFGPGTRLTVL.

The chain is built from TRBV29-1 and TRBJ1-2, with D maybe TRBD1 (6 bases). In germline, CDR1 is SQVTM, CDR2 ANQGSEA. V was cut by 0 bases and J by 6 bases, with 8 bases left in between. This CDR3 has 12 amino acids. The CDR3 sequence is CSVEDRGDGYTF. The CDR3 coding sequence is TGCAGCGTTGAAGACAGGGGCGATGGCTACACCTTC.

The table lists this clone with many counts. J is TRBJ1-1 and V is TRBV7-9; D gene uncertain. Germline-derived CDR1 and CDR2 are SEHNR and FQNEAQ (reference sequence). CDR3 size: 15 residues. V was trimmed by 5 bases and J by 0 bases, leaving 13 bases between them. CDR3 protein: CASSPSRILNTEAFF. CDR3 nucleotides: TGTGCCAGCAGCCCCTCGAGAATATTGAACACTGAAGCTTTCTTT. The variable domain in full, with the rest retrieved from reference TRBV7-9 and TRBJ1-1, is DTGVSQNPRHKITKRGQNVTFRCDPISEHNRLYWYRQTLGQGPEFLTYFQNEAQLEKSRLLSDRFSAERPKGSFSTLEIQRTEQGDSAMYLCASSPSRILNTEAFFGQGTRLTVV.

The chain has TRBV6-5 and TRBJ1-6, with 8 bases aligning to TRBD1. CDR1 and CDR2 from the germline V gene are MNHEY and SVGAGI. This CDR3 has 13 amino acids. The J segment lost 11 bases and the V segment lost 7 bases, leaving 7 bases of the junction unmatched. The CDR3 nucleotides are TGTGCCAGCACTCAGGGGGCGACGACACCCCTCCACTTT. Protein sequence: CASTQGATTPLHF.

The DNA of the CDR3 is TGCGCCAGCAGCCCTGGTCAGGGGGCCTACGAGCAGTACTTC. Its protein is CASSPGQGAYEQYF. V usage is TRBV5-1 and J usage is TRBJ2-7, with 7 bases aligning to TRBD1. J lost 2 bases, V lost 4 bases, and 6 bases had no gene match. The CDR3 sequence is 14 residues long. Germline CDR1 SGHRS, CDR2 YFSETQ. The full variable domain, in which reference TRBV5-1 and TRBJ2-7 provide the parts outside the CDR3, is KAGVTQTPRYLIKTRGQQVTLSCSPISGHRSVSWYQQTPGQGLQFLFEYFSETQRNKGNFPGRFSGRQFSNSRSEMNVSTLELGDSALYLCASSPGQGAYEQYFGPGTRLTVT.